This TCR beta chain was sequenced during a study of regulatory T cells in long-lasting Graves disease. Library construction for TCR beta used iRepertoire HTBI primers and Arm-PCR of CDR3 regions. TCRdb itself ran the multiplex PCR reads through MiXCR, one entry per CDR3 protein. In the table there are more than 650,000 distinct CDR3 sequences, 25% to 35% of which are singletons. Time point: persistent/refractory GD, antithyroid drugs over 5 years with positive TRAb. Scientists built the TCR library using RNA that was extracted from PBMCs. This TCR was recovered from a female donor with Graves disease. Sequenced here: peripheral blood mononuclear cells (PBMCs), sampled when the disease was refractory, from a patient treated with antithyroid drugs.

This CDR3 reads CAWGGSGRFKTQYF. The CDR3 DNA follows: TGTGCCTGGGGGGGTAGCGGGAGATTCAAGACCCAGTACTTC. The chain uses TRBV30 and TRBJ2-5, with 9 nucleotides matching TRBD2. V shed 5 bases and J 6 bases; nucleotides not matched to a gene: 10. Germline loops: CDR1 GTSNPN, CDR2 SVGIG (reference sequence). The CDR3 length is 14 residues. Full variable domain (rest looked up from reference TRBV30 and TRBJ2-5): SQTIHQWPATLVQPVGSPLSLECTVEGTSNPNLYWYRQAAGRGLQLLFYSVGIGQISSEVPQNLSASRPQDRQFILSSKKLLLSDSGFYLCAWGGSGRFKTQYFGPGTRLLVL.